Listed below are T cell receptor beta chains from one sample, sequenced in a study of blood T cell repertoires in COVID-19. Assay: immunoSEQ multiplex PCR; the TCRdb copy retains only in-frame clones and omits some. Here the sample spans 40,000 to 50,000 clones, about 85% being singletons. The specimen was peripheral blood. Receptors originate from a man in his forties or fifties with active COVID-19. Each CDR3 is given without its conserved first and last residue. A row's size may be missing; if present it is once, few, many or a size class.

TRBJ2-7	16	-	TRBV11-2	ASSPLGRKREETYEQY
TRBJ2-7	12	-	TRBV27	ASSLTTGFYEQY
TRBJ2-2	9	-	TRBV28	ASSSFGELF
TRBJ2-5	13	-	TRBV5-4	ASSLEPGAVETQY
TRBJ2-5	11	-	TRBV19	ASLAGGSETQY
TRBJ1-2	13	-	TRBV28	ASSPSGQGAGGYT
TRBJ2-7	10	-	TRBV2	ASVTRENEQY
TRBJ2-5	12	-	TRBV28	ASSLSAGIETQY
TRBJ2-5	10	-	TRBV3-1/TRBV3-2	ASSRRRETQY
TRBJ2-1	18	-	TRBV2	ASSPPRTSGRVDIDNEQF
TRBJ2-1	14	once	TRBV5-1	ASSPWTGGYENEQF
TRBJ2-3	17	-	TRBV4-1	ASSTSGTSGRAGTDTQY
TRBJ2-1	9	-	TRBV3-1/TRBV3-2	ASSQVGEQF
TRBJ2-2	14	-	TRBV2	ASSGGTSGISGELF
TRBJ1-1	13	-	TRBV7-9	ASSSYRQGWTEAF
TRBJ2-1	12	-	TRBV19	ASSLGDRIHEQF
TRBJ1-6	14	few	TRBV7-2	AIEGDLYPYNSPLH
TRBJ2-7	15	-	TRBV3-1/TRBV3-2	ASSPWMDRGPRGEQY
TRBJ2-1	12	-	TRBV19	ASSISGDYNEQF
TRBJ2-2	13	few	TRBV9	ASSVVPGGTGELF
TRBJ1-2	14	-	TRBV9	ASSVGFTLRDYGYT
TRBJ2-1	13	-	TRBV9	ASSPLAGALNEQF
TRBJ2-2	15	-	TRBV7-2	ASSLGTLSSNTGELF
TRBJ2-7	13	-	TRBV6-2/TRBV6-3	ASSYLRELPYEQY
TRBJ1-4	12	-	TRBV30	AWSPGTGHEKLF
TRBJ2-3	15	-	TRBV5-1	ASSPTSVGPPGDTQY
TRBJ1-1	11	-	TRBV7-8	ASSLNGNTEAF
TRBJ2-5	13	-	TRBV15	ATRLAGGKQETQY
TRBJ1-4	14	-	TRBV5-1	ASSSSRWAGDEKLF